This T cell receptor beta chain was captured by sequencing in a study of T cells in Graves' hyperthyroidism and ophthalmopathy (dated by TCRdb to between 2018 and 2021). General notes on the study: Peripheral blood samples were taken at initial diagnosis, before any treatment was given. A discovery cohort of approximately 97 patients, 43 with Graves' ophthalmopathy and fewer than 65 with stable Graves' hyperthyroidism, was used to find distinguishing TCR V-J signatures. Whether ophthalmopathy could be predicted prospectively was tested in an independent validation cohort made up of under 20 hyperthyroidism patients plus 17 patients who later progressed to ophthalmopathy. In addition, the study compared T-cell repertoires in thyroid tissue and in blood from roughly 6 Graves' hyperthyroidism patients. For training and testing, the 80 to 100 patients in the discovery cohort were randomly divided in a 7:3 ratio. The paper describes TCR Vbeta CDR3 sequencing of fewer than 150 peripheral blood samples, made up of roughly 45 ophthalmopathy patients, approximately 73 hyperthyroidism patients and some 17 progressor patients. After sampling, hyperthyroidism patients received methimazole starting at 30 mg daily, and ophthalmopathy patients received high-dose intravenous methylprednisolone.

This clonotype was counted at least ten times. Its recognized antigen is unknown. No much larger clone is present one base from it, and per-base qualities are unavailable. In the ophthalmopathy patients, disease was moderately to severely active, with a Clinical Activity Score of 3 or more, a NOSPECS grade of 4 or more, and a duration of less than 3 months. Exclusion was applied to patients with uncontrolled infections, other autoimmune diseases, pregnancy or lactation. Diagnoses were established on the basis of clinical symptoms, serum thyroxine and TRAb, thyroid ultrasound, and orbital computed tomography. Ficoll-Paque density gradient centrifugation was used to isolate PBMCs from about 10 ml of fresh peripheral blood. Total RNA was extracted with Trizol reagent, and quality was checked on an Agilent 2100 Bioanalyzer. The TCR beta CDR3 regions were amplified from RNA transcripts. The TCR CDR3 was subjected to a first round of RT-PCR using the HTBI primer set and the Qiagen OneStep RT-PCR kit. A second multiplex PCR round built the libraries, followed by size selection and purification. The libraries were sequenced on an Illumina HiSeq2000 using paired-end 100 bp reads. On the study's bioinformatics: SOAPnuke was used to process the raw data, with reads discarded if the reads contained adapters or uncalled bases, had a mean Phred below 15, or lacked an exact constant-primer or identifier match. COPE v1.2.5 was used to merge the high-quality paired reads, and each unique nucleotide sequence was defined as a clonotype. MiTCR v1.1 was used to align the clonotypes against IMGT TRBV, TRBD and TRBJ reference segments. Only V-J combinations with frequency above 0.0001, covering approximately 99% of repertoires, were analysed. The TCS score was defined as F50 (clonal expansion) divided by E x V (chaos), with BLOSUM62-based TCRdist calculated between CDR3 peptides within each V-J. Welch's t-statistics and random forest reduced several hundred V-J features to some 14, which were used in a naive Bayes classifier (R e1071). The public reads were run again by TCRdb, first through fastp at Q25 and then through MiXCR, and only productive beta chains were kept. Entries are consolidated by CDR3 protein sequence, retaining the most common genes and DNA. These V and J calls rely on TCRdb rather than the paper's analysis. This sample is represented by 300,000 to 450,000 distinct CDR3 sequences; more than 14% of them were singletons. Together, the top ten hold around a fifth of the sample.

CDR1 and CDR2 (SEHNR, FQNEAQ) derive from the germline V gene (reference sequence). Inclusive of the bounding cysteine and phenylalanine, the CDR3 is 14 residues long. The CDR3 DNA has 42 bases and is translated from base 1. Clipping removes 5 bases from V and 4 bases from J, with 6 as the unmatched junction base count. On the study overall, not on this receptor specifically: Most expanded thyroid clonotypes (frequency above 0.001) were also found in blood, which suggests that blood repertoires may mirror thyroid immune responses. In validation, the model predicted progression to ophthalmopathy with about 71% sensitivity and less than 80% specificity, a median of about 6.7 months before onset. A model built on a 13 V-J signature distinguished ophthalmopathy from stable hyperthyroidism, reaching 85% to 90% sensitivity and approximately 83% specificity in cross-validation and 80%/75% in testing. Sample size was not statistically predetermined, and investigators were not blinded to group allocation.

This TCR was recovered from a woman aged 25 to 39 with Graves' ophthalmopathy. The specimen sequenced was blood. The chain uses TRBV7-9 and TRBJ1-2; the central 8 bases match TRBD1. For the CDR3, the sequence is CASSRLGTGYGYTF. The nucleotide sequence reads TGTGCCAGCAGCCGACTGGGGACAGGCTATGGCTACACCTTC.